These 3 T cell receptor beta chains were all obtained from the same sample, sequenced in a study of blood T cell repertoires in COVID-19. Only in-frame clones appear in the TCRdb table, and some are missing; sequencing was by immunoSEQ multiplex PCR. The repertoire holds 110,000 to 150,000 clones, with about 87% as singletons. The specimen was peripheral blood. These receptors were collected from a woman aged 50 to 65 with acute or convalescent COVID-19.

J is TRBJ2-7 and V is TRBV19, with 11 bases lining up with TRBD1. Losses at the gene ends were 3 bases for V and 2 bases for J; bases not matched to a gene: 9. Germline V gene lookup returns CDR1 LNHDA and CDR2 SQIVND (reference sequence). This CDR3 comprises 17 residues. CDR3 protein: CASSIRTPGQGAYEQYF. In DNA, the CDR3 is TGTGCCAGTAGTATTCGAACGCCGGGACAGGGGGCCTACGAGCAGTACTTC.

CDR3 protein: CASRSGSTNEKLFF. In DNA, the CDR3 is TGCGCCAGCAGGTCAGGGTCAACTAATGAAAAACTGTTTTTT. The gene calls are TRBV5-1 and TRBJ1-4; TRBD1 is a possible D gene (5 bases). Trimming stripped 5 bases from V and 0 bases from J, with 8 bases between. This CDR3 contains 14 residues. The germline V gene has CDR1 SGHRS and CDR2 YFSETQ.

This rearrangement joins TRBV5-1 to TRBJ2-5, with 9 bases lining up with TRBD2. Germline trimming cut 0 bases from V and 1 base from J; bases unmatched to any gene: 4. This CDR3 is built from 16 residues. Germline V gives CDR1 SGHRS, CDR2 YFSETQ. CDR3 DNA: TGCGCCAGCAGCTTGGCCGCGGGGGGGACCCAAGAGACCCAGTACTTC. Translated: CASSLAAGGTQETQYF.